This T cell receptor (beta chain) was identified in a study of T cells in localized non-small cell lung cancer (dated by TCRdb to the early 2020s). At the level of the whole study: The study analyzed T cell repertoires of 236 early-stage NSCLC patients, comparing tumors and uninvolved tumor-adjacent lungs. NSCLC patients had a mean age of around 61 years, and around 140 were male and around 99 female. The cohort comprised 200 to 300 treatment-naïve NSCLC patients with resected, localized lung tumors.

On the study overall, not on this receptor specifically: Because the study design was exploratory, TCR variables were selected using unadjusted p-values without false-discovery rate correction. Of the top 100 tumor clones, a median of 57 were detected in paired uninvolved adjacent lung; under 35 were also among that lung's top 100. Because multi-region sequencing of the tumors was not done, intratumor heterogeneity could not be ruled out. Higher T cell density in blood was associated with longer overall survival, whereas higher clonality in adjacent lung was associated with shorter survival. Uninvolved tumor-adjacent lung showed the highest T cell clonality, higher than tumor, which suggests more focused antigenic responses in the uninvolved tumor-adjacent lung.

The immunoSEQ Assay was used to sequence TCR beta CDR3 regions from DNA. The authors processed their data as follows. T cell density was computed as TCR beta template counts normalized to usable DNA estimated by amplifying housekeeping genes. Using the preseqR package, richness was estimated by extrapolating to 120,000 templates for tissue samples and 400,000 templates for PBMC samples. Clonality was defined as one minus Pielou's evenness. To identify tissue-enriched TCRs, differential abundance testing was run on productive amino-acid clonotypes with a minimum total count of 5 and an alpha of 0.1. The Jaccard Index and the Morisita Overlap Index were used to measure how much the repertoires overlapped between compartments. GLIPH clustered TCR beta CDR3s with public tetramer-defined viral CDR3s; viral motifs required at least three viral sequences plus V-gene enrichment. TCRdb holds this immuneACCESS table with in-frame rearrangements only. Some clones are missing; in checked studies, unresolved V genes explain under half, and the rest has no known cause. The D gene and trimming were derived from the DNA, and the V and J assignments and clone size from that table. Recorded for this sample are about 1,600 clones; roughly a quarter of them occurred a single time. Clones ranked in the top ten supply about 5% of the sample.

At diagnosis, peripheral blood, uninvolved tumor-adjacent lung and tumor were collected and were preserved as a mix of fresh-frozen and FFPE material. The germline V gene yields SGHNT for CDR1 and YENEEA for CDR2. Here V drops 3 bases and J drops 0 bases, and the junction holds 4 bases not matched to any gene. From its cysteine to its phenylalanine, the CDR3 spans 16 amino acids. CDR3 DNA is the only sequence kept; it has 48 bases, read in frame from the first base. On this clone itself: Its target antigen remains unknown. No base quality values were provided; no much bigger clone lies one nucleotide off.

The clonotype comes from a male donor at least 60 years old with stage II lung adenocarcinoma. The chain is made from TRBV11-3 and TRBJ2-2; 7 central bases correspond to TRBD1. The sample consisted of lung tumor tissue, taken before any cancer treatment. This receptor has the CDR3 CASSLFGTANTGELFF. In nucleotides, the sequence is TGTGCCAGCAGCTTGTTTGGGACAGCGAACACCGGGGAGCTGTTTTTT.